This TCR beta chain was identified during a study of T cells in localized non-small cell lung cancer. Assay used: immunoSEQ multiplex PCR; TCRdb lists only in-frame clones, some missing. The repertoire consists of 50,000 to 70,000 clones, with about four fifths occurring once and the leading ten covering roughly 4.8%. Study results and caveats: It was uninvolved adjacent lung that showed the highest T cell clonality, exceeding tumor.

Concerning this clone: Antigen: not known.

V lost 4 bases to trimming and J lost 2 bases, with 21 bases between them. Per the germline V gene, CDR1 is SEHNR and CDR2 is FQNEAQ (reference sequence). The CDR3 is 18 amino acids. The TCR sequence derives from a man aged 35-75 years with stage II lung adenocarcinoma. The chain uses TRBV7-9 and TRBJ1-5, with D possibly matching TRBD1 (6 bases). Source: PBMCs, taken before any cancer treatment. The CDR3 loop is CASSSDRMVLGGNQPQHF. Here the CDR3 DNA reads TGTGCCAGCAGCTCAGACAGGATGGTGCTAGGAGGCAATCAGCCCCAGCATTTT.